These 12 T cell receptor beta chains came from one sample sequenced in a study of OX40 agonist ivuxolimab in advanced cancers. The table came from immunoSEQ multiplex PCR; TCRdb's copy has only in-frame clones and leaves some out. The table has roughly 45,000 clones, over 60% seen once. The sequencing here drew on CD4+ or CD8+ T cells sorted from blood, taken in a trial of the OX40 agonist ivuxolimab. All receptors come from an adult with an advanced solid tumor such as melanoma, head and neck, liver or kidney cancer.

The chain links TRBV11-2 to TRBJ2-7; 9 bases are shared with TRBD2. Looked up from germline, CDR1 is SGHAT and CDR2 is FQNNGV. The CDR3 totals 16 residues. V gave up 1 base and J gave up 0 bases; unmatched junction bases: 4. The CDR3: CASSLGDSGSSYEQYF. For the CDR3, the DNA is TGTGCCAGCAGCTTAGGGGATAGCGGGAGCTCCTACGAGCAGTACTTC.

The CDR3 spells CASSQLTGADTQYF. The CDR3 nucleotides are TGTGCCAGCAGCCAGCTTACGGGGGCGGATACGCAGTATTTT. J is TRBJ2-3 and V is TRBV14, with D perhaps assigned TRBD1 or TRBD2 (6 bases each). CDR3 length: 14 amino acids. Germline V gene lookup returns CDR1 SGHDN and CDR2 FVKESK. The V end lost 3 bases, the J end lost 6 bases, and 13 bases lay between the germline ends.

V is TRBV7-9 and J is TRBJ2-5, with D hard to call. Germline lookup yields CDR1 SEHNR and CDR2 FQNEAQ (reference sequence). The CDR3 spans 13 residues. The V and J ends lost 3 bases and 0 bases respectively, with 5 bases between them. For the CDR3, the DNA is TGTGCCAGCAGCTTCACGTACCAAGAGACCCAGTACTTC. Protein sequence: CASSFTYQETQYF.

V is TRBV10-3 and J is TRBJ1-5; TRBD1 is a possible D gene (6 bases). The CDR3 totals 13 residues. Trimming left V 5 bases short and J 7 bases short, with 12 bases between. The germline gives CDR1 ENHRY, CDR2 SYGVKD. This CDR3 reads CAISPTGEQPQHF. The CDR3 nucleotides read TGTGCCATCAGTCCGACAGGTGAGCAGCCCCAGCATTTT.

The rearrangement joins TRBV19 to TRBJ2-2; TRBD2 matches 8 bases. Trimming at V came to 11 bases and at J to 2 bases, leaving 7 bases not matched to a gene. The CDR3 is 14 residues long. Germline V CDR1 and CDR2: LNHDA, SQIVND (reference sequence). The CDR3 DNA follows: TGTGCCGGGGAGGCGGGAGGCAACACCGGGGAGCTGTTTTTT. It translates to CAGEAGGNTGELFF.

This clone is judged medium-sized. The sample contains more than one DNA sequence encoding this CDR3. The chain has TRBV7-9 and TRBJ2-7, with 7 positions matching TRBD1. Per the germline V gene, CDR1 is SEHNR and CDR2 is FQNEAQ (reference sequence). The junction had 5 bases not matched to a gene; V was cut back by 3 bases and J by 3 bases. The CDR3 contains 14 residues. The CDR3 reads CASSFTGVVYEQYF. The CDR3 DNA is TGTGCCAGCAGCTTTACAGGGGTCGTCTACGAGCAGTACTTC.

The rearrangement links TRBV7-8 to TRBJ1-1; maybe TRBD1 (6 bases). The V end lost 8 bases, the J end lost 0 bases, and 10 bases lay between the germline ends. CDR3 length equals 13 residues. CDR1 is SGHVS, CDR2 FQNEAQ, per germline. The CDR3 loop reads CASGGGMNTEAFF. CDR3 in DNA: TGTGCCAGCGGGGGCGGGATGAACACTGAAGCTTTCTTT.

The chain is built from TRBV11-2 and TRBJ1-3; no definite D call. The V gene lost 5 bases and the J gene lost 0 bases, with 14 bases spanning the gap. Germline-derived CDR1 and CDR2 are SGHAT and FQNNGV. CDR3 length: 16 amino acids. The chain's CDR3 is CASSPRQASSGNTIYF. The CDR3 DNA reads TGTGCCAGCAGCCCCCGGCAGGCAAGCTCTGGAAACACCATATATTTT.

The chain recombines TRBV5-6 with TRBJ2-3; 7 bases map to TRBD2. Per the germline V gene, CDR1 is SGHDT and CDR2 is YYEEEE. This CDR3 is 15 amino acids long. Germline trimming cut 0 bases from V and 5 bases from J; bases unmatched to any gene: 6. The CDR3 loop reads CASSLAFRGEDTQYF. CDR3 nucleotide sequence: TGTGCCAGCAGCTTGGCCTTTCGGGGGGAAGATACGCAGTATTTT.

The V and J genes are TRBV7-8 and TRBJ1-4; no clear D gene. CDR1 and CDR2 (germline): SGHVS, FQNEAQ. This CDR3 region has 15 residues. Trimming shortened V by 5 bases and J by 4 bases, and 14 bases separated the two germline ends. CDR3 amino acids: CASSPQSPHNEKLFF. The CDR3, as DNA: TGTGCCAGCAGCCCCCAAAGTCCTCATAATGAAAAACTGTTTTTT.

This clone showed up just a few times. The CDR3 region is CASSLARVRGNEQFF. CDR3 nucleotides: TGTGCCAGCAGCTTAGCCAGGGTTAGAGGAAATGAGCAGTTCTTC. The gene calls are TRBV7-2 and TRBJ2-1; D may be TRBD1 (5 bases). Trimming shortened V by 0 bases and J by 7 bases, and 13 bases separated the two germline ends. The length of the CDR3 is 15 residues. The germline V gene encodes CDR1 SGHTA and CDR2 FQGNSA.

The J gene is TRBJ2-5, the V gene TRBV2, with 7 bases matching TRBD1. Germline V CDR1 and CDR2: SNHLY, FYNNEI. The CDR3 runs to 13 residues. With 6 bases clipped from V and 2 bases from J, the junction kept 3 bases outside the gene matches. The CDR3 spells CASSPGQQETQYF. The DNA for the CDR3 is TGTGCCAGCAGCCCGGGACAGCAAGAGACCCAGTACTTC.